The entry below describes one TCR beta chain. Its antigen is unidentified. Likely unrecorded immune exposures existed in these nominally healthy donors. The data derive from a study of cytomegalovirus exposure and HLA in healthy donors. Study observations and caveats: Under in vitro conditions, three CMV-associated chains were confirmed as specific for CMV antigens. Per published accounts, TCR beta sequences correctly predicted the HLA-A and HLA-B alleles of most subjects.

A multiplex PCR was run with 60 Vbeta primers and 13 Jbeta primers. Clones were read by immunoSEQ multiplex PCR, and TCRdb kept only the in-frame ones, dropping some. The sample totals 150,000 to 200,000 clones; its top ten clones hold about 0.81%. In germline, CDR1 is MNHEY, CDR2 SVGAGI. The CDR3 consists of 15 residues. With V trimmed by 6 bases and J by 0 bases, 5 bases remained unmatched. This chain links TRBV6-5 with TRBJ1-5, with 7 bases that match TRBD1. The receptor was isolated from a woman aged 18 to 35 in good health and CMV-seropositive. What was sequenced was PBMCs. The CDR3 spells CASRLQGSSNQPQHF. The DNA for the CDR3 is TGTGCCAGCAGGCTACAGGGGTCTAGCAATCAGCCCCAGCATTTT.